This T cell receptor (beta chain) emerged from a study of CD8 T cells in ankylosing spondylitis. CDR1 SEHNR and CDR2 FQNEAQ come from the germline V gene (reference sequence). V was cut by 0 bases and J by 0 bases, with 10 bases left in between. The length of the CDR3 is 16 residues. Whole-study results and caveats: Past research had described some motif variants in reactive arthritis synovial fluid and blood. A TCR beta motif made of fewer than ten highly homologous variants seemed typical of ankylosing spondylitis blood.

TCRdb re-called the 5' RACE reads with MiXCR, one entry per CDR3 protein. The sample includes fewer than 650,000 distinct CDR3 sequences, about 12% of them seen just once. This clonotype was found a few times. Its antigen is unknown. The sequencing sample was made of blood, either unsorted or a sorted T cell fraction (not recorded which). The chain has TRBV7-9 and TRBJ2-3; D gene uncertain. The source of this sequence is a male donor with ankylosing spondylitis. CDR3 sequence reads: CASSLANWHSTDTQYF. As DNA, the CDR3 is TGTGCCAGCAGCTTAGCGAACTGGCATAGCACAGATACGCAGTATTTT. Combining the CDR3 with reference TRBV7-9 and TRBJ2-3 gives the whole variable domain DTGVSQNPRHKITKRGQNVTFRCDPISEHNRLYWYRQTLGQGPEFLTYFQNEAQLEKSRLLSDRFSAERPKGSFSTLEIQRTEQGDSAMYLCASSLANWHSTDTQYFGPGTRLTVL.